This T cell receptor (beta chain) was profiled in a study of post-analysis software for immune sequencing data. Across the whole study: Relapsing-remitting, secondary progressive and progressive-relapsing forms made up the multiple sclerosis disease courses. Study-wide findings and caveats: People with multiple sclerosis had a significantly lower normalized Chao1 diversity than controls did. Included in a set of about 5 TRBV segments more frequent in patients than controls were TRBV5-6, TRBV5-1 and TRBV20-1.

TCR beta libraries were prepared from cDNA with unique molecular identifiers. T cells numbering about 0.9 to 10 million yielded cDNA molecules that totaled around 500,000. Using its own MiXCR run on the PCR reads, TCRdb lists one record per CDR3 protein. This repertoire shows about 800,000 distinct CDR3 sequences, roughly 29% found once; its top ten account for more than 0.45%. Looked up from germline, CDR1 is SQVTM and CDR2 is ANQGSEA. This CDR3 is built from 12 residues. V gave up 4 bases and J gave up 5 bases, with 11 bases separating them. About this clonotype itself: Its specificity is unknown.

The sequence was collected from a girl aged 10 to 17 with multiple sclerosis. The gene calls are TRBV29-1 and TRBJ2-5; D call uncertain. The sequencing input was blood. CDR3 residues: CSVVRMGETQYF. CDR3 nucleotides: TGCAGCGTTGTCCGGATGGGGGAGACCCAGTACTTC. Looking up the rest from reference TRBV29-1 and TRBJ2-5 gives the full variable domain: SAVISQKPSRDICQRGTSLTIQCQVDSQVTMMFWYRQQPGQSLTLIATANQGSEATYESGFVIDKFPISRPNLTFSTLTVSNMSPEDSSIYLCSVVRMGETQYFGPGTRLLVL.